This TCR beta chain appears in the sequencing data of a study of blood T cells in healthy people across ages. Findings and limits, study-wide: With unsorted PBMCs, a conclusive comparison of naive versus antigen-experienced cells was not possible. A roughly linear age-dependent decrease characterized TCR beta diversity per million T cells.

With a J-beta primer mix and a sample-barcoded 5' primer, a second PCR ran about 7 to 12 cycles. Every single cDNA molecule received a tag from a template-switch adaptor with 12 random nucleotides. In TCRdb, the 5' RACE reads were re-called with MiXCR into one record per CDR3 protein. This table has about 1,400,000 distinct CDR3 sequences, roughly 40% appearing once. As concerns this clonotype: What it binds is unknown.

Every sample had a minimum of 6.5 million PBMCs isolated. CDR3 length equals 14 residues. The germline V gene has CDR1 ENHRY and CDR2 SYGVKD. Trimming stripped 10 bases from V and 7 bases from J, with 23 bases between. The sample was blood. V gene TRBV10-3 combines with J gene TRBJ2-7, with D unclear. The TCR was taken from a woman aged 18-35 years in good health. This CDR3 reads CASNSDWALNEQYF. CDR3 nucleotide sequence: TGTGCCAGCAACTCCGACTGGGCGTTGAATGAGCAGTACTTC.